This T cell receptor beta chain emerged from a study of shared clonotypes between healthy human individuals. Background on the study: For every donor, three CD4 naive, three CD4 memory, two CD8 naive and one CD8 memory plates were used. Whole-study findings and limits: Sorted-subset sequencing, rarefaction showed, was incomplete despite large depth.

In regard to this clone: Its specificity is not known.

V was cut by 2 bases and J by 4 bases, with 19 bases left in between. CDR3 length: 17 residues. CDR1 KGHSH and CDR2 LQKENI come from the germline V gene. Sequencing was performed with immunoSEQ multiplex PCR; in TCRdb, only in-frame clones are kept and a portion is missing. The sample has roughly 700,000 clones, roughly 70% seen once. The sample consisted of memory CD4+ T cells sorted from blood. Subset reported: CD45RA-negative fraction. This receptor was obtained from a woman aged 25 to 39 in good health. The chain is built from TRBV18 and TRBJ2-3; tentatively, D is TRBD1 (6 bases). CDR3 nucleotide sequence: TGTGCCAGCTCACCAGTCGTAGGGACACGGTCCCCAGATACGCAGTATTTT. It codes for CASSPVVGTRSPDTQYF.